This T cell receptor (beta chain) emerged from a study of CD8+ T cells in alopecia areata (dated by TCRdb to 2016 to 2018). About the study as a whole: Treated patients were enrolled in an open-label pilot trial of oral tofacitinib at 5 to 10 mg twice daily for moderate-to-severe alopecia areata. Disease severity in treated patients was measured with the SALT score, which quantifies the percentage of affected scalp surface area. In both human patients and the C3H/HeJ mouse model, the study applied high-throughput TCRbeta sequencing to look at T cell clonal expansion in alopecia areata. Patients received tofacitinib for 6 to 18 months and were then followed off drug for 6 months to check for delayed response and recurrence. Scalp clonality was compared among normal scalp (n=4), patchy alopecia areata scalp (n=8), and alopecia totalis/universalis scalp (n=8). immunoSEQ multiplex PCR using 35 Vbeta forward primers and 13 Jbeta reverse primers was used to amplify TCRbeta CDR3 regions. Patients on tofacitinib were biopsied at baseline and after 4 and 24 weeks of treatment, and several of the patients also had a later scalp biopsy. RNA was extracted with the PAXgene miRNA kit for fixed scalp, the miRNeasy kit for PBMCs, and the RNeasy kit for mouse skin. In humans, TCRbeta sequencing was performed on scalp tissue and on sorted CD4+ and CD8+ peripheral blood T cells from healthy controls and from patients with patchy or totalis/universalis alopecia areata.

The sample's time point label is to be understood as: about four weeks on oral tofacitinib. Interpreted using the paper, the treatment or condition label stands for: oral pan-JAK inhibitor, 5-10 mg twice daily. Lesional scalp punch biopsies and peripheral blood were obtained from alopecia areata patients. PBMCs were isolated by density centrifugation and stained for CD3, CD4 and CD8, and CD4+ and CD8+ T cells were sorted on a FACSAria. Points the paper makes about the study in general: Because the treated cohort was small and had only one nonresponder, larger studies are needed to examine links between baseline CD8+ expansion and response. During tofacitinib treatment, many expanded lesional clones stuck around in both scalp and blood, and this persistence may partly explain why relapse happens after treatment is stopped. Unlike mouse skin, which is dominated by gammadelta T cells, normal human skin has resident alphabeta T cells that are also sequenced, and this complicates analysis of the scalp TCR repertoire. Lesional scalp, especially in alopecia totalis/universalis, showed higher clonality and more expanded CD8+ clones than normal scalp, suggesting antigenic drive. Tofacitinib significantly decreased scalp clonality and the number of expanded CD8+ clones among the top 100 scalp clones. Compared with mice, TCR sequences shared between patients were less clear, possibly partly because of HLA diversity across the patient population.

The library was built by means of the immunoSEQ multiplex PCR assay. For TCR sequencing, RNA was extracted from every sample and reverse transcribed into cDNA to serve as template. First-strand cDNA was synthesized with SuperScript III using a 2:1 mix of oligo-dT and random hexamers. A synthetic immune receptor repertoire was used to measure amplification bias, and any remaining bias was corrected computationally. Under the source paper's analysis protocol: Raw reads were preprocessed to remove errors, and CDR3 was defined according to IMGT conventions as the region from the conserved cysteine to phenylalanine. Clonality was calculated as 1 minus Shannon entropy normalized by log2 of the number of productive unique TCRs. Whether scalp clones were CD4 or CD8 was inferred by matching scalp TCRbeta sequences against CD4 and CD8 repertoires sorted from blood. What TCRdb holds here is the immuneACCESS table cut down to in-frame rearrangements. Part of the clones is not present; checked against another copy, under half of the missing clones reflect an unresolved V gene, and the others are unexplained. D and trimming come from the DNA, and the V and J calls and clone size come from that table. In this sample the table shows approximately 170,000 clones, around 56% of which occur a single time. Clones ranked in the top ten supply about 0.65% of the sample.

This clone was found a few times. The antigen it binds to is not known. The sample holds no much larger clone one base away, and base qualities are not on file. The CDR3, from cysteine to phenylalanine, totals 15 residues. The entry retains the CDR3 DNA only, 45 bases that are in frame from base 1. CDR1 SGHAT and CDR2 FQDESV were looked up in the germline V gene (reference sequence). Trimming accounts for 0 bases at V and 4 bases at J, while the number of junction bases matched to no gene is 5. Sample: CD4+ T cells sorted from blood, taken at week 4, from a patient treated with tofacitinib. The chain couples TRBV11-1 to TRBJ2-5; 7 central bases correspond to TRBD2. The clonotype was recovered from a human donor with alopecia areata. The CDR3 corresponds to CASSLAGGPAETQYF. The sequenced DNA: TGTGCCAGCAGCTTAGCGGGAGGGCCGGCAGAGACCCAGTACTTC.